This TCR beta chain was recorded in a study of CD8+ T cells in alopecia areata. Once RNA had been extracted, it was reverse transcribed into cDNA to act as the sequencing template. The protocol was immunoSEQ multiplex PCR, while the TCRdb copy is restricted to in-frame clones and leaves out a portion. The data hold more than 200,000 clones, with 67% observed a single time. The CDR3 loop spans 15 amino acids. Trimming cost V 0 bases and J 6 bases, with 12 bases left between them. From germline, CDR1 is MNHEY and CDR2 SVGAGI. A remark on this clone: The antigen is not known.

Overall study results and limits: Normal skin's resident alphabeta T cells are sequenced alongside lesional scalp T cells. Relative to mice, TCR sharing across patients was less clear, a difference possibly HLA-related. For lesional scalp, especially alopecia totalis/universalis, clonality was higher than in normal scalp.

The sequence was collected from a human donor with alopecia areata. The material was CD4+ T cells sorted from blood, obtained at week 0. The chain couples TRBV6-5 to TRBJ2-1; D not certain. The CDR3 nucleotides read TGTGCCAGCAGTTACTCGAGACCTGTGGGCAATGAGCAGTTCTTC. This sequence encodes CASSYSRPVGNEQFF.